The 20 T cell receptor beta chains given below trace back to one sample, sequenced in a study of OX40 agonist ivuxolimab in advanced cancers. Only in-frame clones appear in the TCRdb table, and some are missing; sequencing was by immunoSEQ multiplex PCR. Among tens of thousands of clones, under 90% were seen once, and the ten largest hold roughly 7.1%. The sample in question was CD4+ or CD8+ T cells sorted from blood, obtained in a trial of the OX40 agonist ivuxolimab. The receptors were gathered from an adult with an advanced solid tumor such as melanoma, head and neck, liver or kidney cancer.

CDR3 residues: CASSESQGHTGELFF. The DNA for the CDR3 is TGTGCCAGCAGTGAATCACAGGGTCACACCGGGGAGCTGTTTTTT. The chain carries TRBV25-1 and TRBJ2-2; TRBD1 is a possible D gene (6 bases). The CDR3 runs to 15 residues. V was shortened by 1 base and J by 3 bases, with 9 bases between the two germline ends. Germline V lookup: CDR1 MGHDK, CDR2 SYGVNS.

The chain uses TRBV9 and TRBJ1-2; D ambiguous. V was pared by 0 bases and J by 7 bases, with 13 bases between. Germline V CDR1 and CDR2: SGDLS, YYNGEE. The CDR3 extends over 14 amino acids. CDR3 loop: CASSVGFAVAGYTF. The CDR3 DNA reads as TGTGCCAGCAGCGTAGGGTTCGCGGTCGCTGGCTACACCTTC.

This chain joins TRBV5-1 and TRBJ2-2, with D possibly matching TRBD1 (5 bases). Germline assignment: CDR1 SGHRS and CDR2 YFSETQ. Between the trimmed V and J ends, which lost 0 bases and 7 bases, there was a span of 10 bases. The CDR3 totals 14 residues. In DNA form, the CDR3 reads TGCGCCAGCAGCTTGGCGCAGGGTAGCGGGGAGCTGTTTTTT. Its protein is CASSLAQGSGELFF.

The chain has TRBV5-8 and TRBJ1-5; 8 bases align to TRBD1. The CDR3 is made up of 15 amino acids. V was pared by 0 bases and J by 7 bases, with 6 bases of the junction left unmatched. CDR1 is SGHTS, CDR2 YDEGEE, per germline. In DNA, the CDR3 is TGTGCCAGCAGCTTGGTGGGGACAGGTCACCAGCCCCAGCATTTT. Residues: CASSLVGTGHQPQHF.

A note on this clone: Other DNA sequences in the same sample also yield this CDR3. This chain connects TRBV6-5 to TRBJ1-1, with 9 bases fitting TRBD1. This CDR3 has 15 amino acids. The V gene end was trimmed by 0 bases and the J gene end by 3 bases; junction bases not matched to a gene: 2. Germline CDR1 is MNHEY and CDR2 is SVGAGI. The CDR3 region is CASSYSRTGDTEAFF. The CDR3 DNA follows: TGTGCCAGCAGTTACTCTAGGACAGGGGACACTGAAGCTTTCTTT.

This chain connects TRBV7-2 to TRBJ2-5; 12 bases fit TRBD2. Germline CDR1 reads SGHTA; CDR2 reads FQGNSA. The CDR3 is made up of 17 amino acids. V lost 2 bases and J lost 5; bases outside the gene matches: 9. The CDR3 bases are TGTGCCAGCAGCTTAAATCTAGCGGGAGGGGTTCGGGAGACCCAGTACTTC. This sequence encodes CASSLNLAGGVRETQYF. The full variable domain, rest sourced from reference TRBV7-2 and TRBJ2-5, is GAGVSQSPSNKVTEKGKDVELRCDPISGHTALYWYRQSLGQGLEFLIYFQGNSAPDKSGLPSDRFSAERTGGSVSTLTIQRTQQEDSAVYLCASSLNLAGGVRETQYFGPGTRLLVL.

The V gene is TRBV9, the J gene TRBJ2-2; either TRBD1 or TRBD2 may supply D (5 bases each). The germline CDR1 and CDR2 sequences are SGDLS and YYNGEE. The CDR3 is made up of 15 amino acids. Between the trimmed V and J ends, which lost 6 bases and 4 bases, there was a span of 16 bases. The CDR3 sequence: CASNPRETLTGELFF. CDR3 DNA: TGTGCCAGCAATCCCAGGGAGACGCTCACCGGGGAGCTGTTTTTT. Based on the CDR3 plus reference TRBV9 and TRBJ2-2, the full variable domain is DSGVTQTPKHLITATGQRVTLRCSPRSGDLSVYWYQQSLDQGLQFLIQYYNGEERAKGNILERFSAQQFPDLHSELNLSSLELGDSALYFCASNPRETLTGELFFGEGSRLTVL.

The rearrangement links TRBV30 to TRBJ1-1, with a weak D call TRBD1 (5 bases). The germline CDR1 and CDR2 sequences are GTSNPN and SVGIG (reference sequence). The CDR3 extends over 15 amino acids. V lost 3 bases and J lost 1, with 15 bases in between. This chain's CDR3 is CAWSPGVTANTEAFF. For the CDR3, the DNA is TGTGCCTGGAGCCCTGGCGTGACAGCGAACACTGAAGCTTTCTTT.

The rearrangement links TRBV7-8 to TRBJ2-2; 8 nucleotides match TRBD2. This CDR3 contains 18 residues. Germline loops: CDR1 SGHVS, CDR2 FQNEAQ. Trimming removed 4 bases from V and 4 bases from J; junction bases left unmatched: 14. Here the CDR3 reads CASSSDWTASGGTGELFF. In nucleotides, the CDR3 is TGTGCCAGCAGCTCCGATTGGACGGCGAGCGGGGGCACCGGGGAGCTGTTTTTT.

This chain connects TRBV4-3 to TRBJ2-3; a weak D match, TRBD2 (6 bases). The germline V gene encodes CDR1 LGHNA and CDR2 YSLEER. The CDR3 spans 16 residues. The V end lost 1 base, the J end lost 2 bases, and 13 bases lay between the germline ends. DNA for the CDR3: TGCGCCAGCAGCCAAGGCATTACTAGCTACACAGATACGCAGTATTTT. Translated: CASSQGITSYTDTQYF.

This clone was found once. V gene TRBV4-1 combines with J gene TRBJ2-1; no reliable D call. This CDR3 region has 14 residues. With 3 bases removed from V and 8 bases from J, the gap between germline ends came to 14 bases. Germline-derived CDR1 and CDR2 are MGHRA and YSYEKL. The CDR3 region has the DNA TGCGCCAGCAGCCACGTGACGGGTCTCGATGAGCAGTTCTTC. As protein: CASSHVTGLDEQFF.

The chain recombines TRBV6-6 with TRBJ1-2, with D maybe TRBD1 (5 bases). This CDR3 has 13 amino acids. From germline, CDR1 is MNHNY and CDR2 SVGAGI (reference sequence). V lost 3 bases and J lost 7, with 12 bases in between. Here the CDR3 reads CASSYGGEGGYTF. CDR3 coding DNA: TGTGCCAGCAGTTATGGGGGGGAGGGTGGCTACACCTTC.

The V call is TRBV5-4, the J call TRBJ2-5, with a tentative D call TRBD1 (6 bases). The germline V and J ends were trimmed by 1 base and 1 base, with 14 bases remaining between them. The CDR3 sequence is 16 residues long. The germline CDR1 and CDR2 sequences are SGHNT and YYREEE (reference sequence). The CDR3 loop reads CASSLRQGIVQETQYF. The CDR3 nucleotides read TGTGCCAGCAGCTTGCGGCAGGGGATCGTCCAAGAGACCCAGTACTTC.

The rearrangement joins TRBV2 to TRBJ2-5; 16 bases match TRBD2. There are 16 residues in the CDR3. With 3 bases clipped from V and 2 bases from J, the junction kept 0 bases outside the gene matches. CDR1 and CDR2 (germline): SNHLY, FYNNEI. The DNA of the CDR3 is TGTGCCAGCAGTGAGGGACTAGCGGGGGGGCAAGAGACCCAGTACTTC. It specifies CASSEGLAGGQETQYF.

V is TRBV5-1 and J is TRBJ1-2; perhaps TRBD1 as D (6 bases). V gave up 0 bases and J gave up 8 bases, with 14 bases separating them. This CDR3 has 14 residues. The germline V gene encodes CDR1 SGHRS and CDR2 YFSETQ. Written as DNA, the CDR3 is TGCGCCAGCAGCTTGGGCGCAGGGGCCGGGGGCTACACCTTC. Translating gives CASSLGAGAGGYTF.

This clone was observed a single time. The V gene is TRBV5-6, the J gene TRBJ2-2; TRBD1 might be the D (5 bases). The CDR3 totals 16 residues. In germline, CDR1 is SGHDT, CDR2 YYEEEE. V lost 4 bases to trimming and J lost 2 bases, with 15 bases between them. CDR3 bases: TGTGCCAGCAGCCAGAGGAGCAGGGTTAACACCGGGGAGCTGTTTTTT. Amino acids: CASSQRSRVNTGELFF.

The chain uses TRBV28 and TRBJ2-7, with 9 nucleotides matching TRBD1. The CDR3 consists of 15 residues. Per the germline V gene, CDR1 is MDHEN and CDR2 is SYDVKM. V gave up 7 bases and J gave up 0 bases; unmatched junction bases: 7. The CDR3 DNA reads as TGTGCCAGCAACGGACAGGGGAAGGGCTCCTACGAGCAGTACTTC. Its protein product is CASNGQGKGSYEQYF.

The CDR3 reads CAIGLLAGVVGEQFF. The CDR3 coding sequence is TGTGCCATCGGCCTCCTAGCGGGGGTTGTAGGTGAGCAGTTCTTC. V and J are TRBV10-3 and TRBJ2-1; 10 positions match TRBD2. The length of the CDR3 is 15 residues. CDR1 and CDR2 (germline): ENHRY, SYGVKD. Losses at the gene ends were 8 bases for V and 9 bases for J; bases not matched to a gene: 13.

V usage is TRBV5-6 and J usage is TRBJ1-6; D not resolved. The CDR3 totals 12 residues. Trimming cost V 5 bases and J 8 bases, with 8 bases left between them. Germline CDR1 SGHDT, CDR2 YYEEEE. The CDR3 protein is CASSRPDSPLHF. CDR3 in DNA: TGTGCCAGCAGTAGGCCGGATTCACCCCTCCACTTT.

The chain is built from TRBV7-9 and TRBJ2-3, with a possible D match to TRBD1 (5 bases). CDR1 is SEHNR and CDR2 is FQNEAQ in the germline V gene (reference sequence). The ends were cut back, 1 base at V and 2 bases at J, with 7 bases in the middle. The length of the CDR3 is 14 residues. The CDR3 is CASSLGTITDTQYF. The CDR3 DNA reads as TGTGCCAGCAGCTTAGGGACAATCACAGATACGCAGTATTTT. Drawing the rest from reference TRBV7-9 and TRBJ2-3, the complete variable domain is DTGVSQNPRHKITKRGQNVTFRCDPISEHNRLYWYRQTLGQGPEFLTYFQNEAQLEKSRLLSDRFSAERPKGSFSTLEIQRTEQGDSAMYLCASSLGTITDTQYFGPGTRLTVL.